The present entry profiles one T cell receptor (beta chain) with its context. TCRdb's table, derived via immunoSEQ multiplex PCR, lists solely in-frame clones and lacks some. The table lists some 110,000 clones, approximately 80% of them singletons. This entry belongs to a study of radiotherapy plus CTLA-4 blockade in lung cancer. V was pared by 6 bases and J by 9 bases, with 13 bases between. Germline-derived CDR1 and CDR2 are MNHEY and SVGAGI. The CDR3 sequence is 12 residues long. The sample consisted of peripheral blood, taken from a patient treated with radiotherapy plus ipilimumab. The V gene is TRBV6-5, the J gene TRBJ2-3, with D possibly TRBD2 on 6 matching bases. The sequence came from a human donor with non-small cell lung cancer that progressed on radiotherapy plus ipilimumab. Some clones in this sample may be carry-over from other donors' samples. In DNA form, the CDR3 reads TGTGCCAGCAGGTCGACTAGTTGGACGCAGTATTTT. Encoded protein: CASRSTSWTQYF.